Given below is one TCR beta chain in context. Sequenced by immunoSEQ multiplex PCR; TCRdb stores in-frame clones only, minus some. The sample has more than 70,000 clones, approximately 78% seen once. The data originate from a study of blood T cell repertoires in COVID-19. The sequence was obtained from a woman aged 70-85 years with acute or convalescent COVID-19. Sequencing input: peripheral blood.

The CDR3 region has the DNA TGTGCTAGTGGTTCCGGGGTGGAAGAGACCCAGTACTTC. Its protein is CASGSGVEETQYF. V is TRBV12-5 and J is TRBJ2-5, with D possibly matching TRBD2 (5 bases). Germline V gene sequence: CDR1 LGHNT, CDR2 FRNRAP. The ends were cut back, 4 bases at V and 3 bases at J, with 9 bases in the middle. CDR3 size: 13 residues.